The clone carrying this T cell receptor (beta chain) was seen only once. The antigen is unknown. The same CDR3 arises from other DNA sequences in this sample as well. The protocol was immunoSEQ multiplex PCR, while the TCRdb copy is restricted to in-frame clones and leaves out a portion. The data contain some 150,000 clones, 75% to 90% of them singletons. This record belongs to a study of cytomegalovirus exposure and HLA in healthy donors. Overall study results and limits: Cytomegalovirus-associated TCR beta chains were listed, numbering under 200.

Germline V gene lookup returns CDR1 SQVTM and CDR2 ANQGSEA. V lost 6 bases to trimming and J lost 2 bases, with 10 bases between them. The CDR3 spans 12 residues. The TCR was taken from a man in his late teens or twenties in good health and CMV-seropositive. This chain joins TRBV29-1 and TRBJ1-1, with D perhaps matching TRBD1 (6 bases). Sample: PBMCs. The CDR3 here is CSVRQVNTEAFF. CDR3 nucleotide sequence: TGCAGCGTGAGACAGGTAAACACTGAAGCTTTCTTT.